One and the same sample provided the 10 T cell receptor beta chains below, sequenced in a study of blood T cell repertoires in COVID-19. The protocol was immunoSEQ multiplex PCR, while the TCRdb copy is restricted to in-frame clones and leaves out a portion. The repertoire includes roughly 250,000 clones, around nine tenths of them detected once, and 2% to 2.5% sits in the top ten. The sample taken for sequencing was peripheral blood. The receptors were gathered from a woman between 40 and 50 years old who had recovered from COVID-19.

This clone was found once. The V gene is TRBV6-5, the J gene TRBJ2-7; a possible D gene is TRBD2 (5 bases). CDR1 and CDR2 from the germline V gene are MNHEY and SVGAGI. Trimming shortened V by 6 bases and J by 2 bases, and 17 bases separated the two germline ends. CDR3 length equals 15 residues. The CDR3 DNA reads as TGTGCCAGCAGGAGGGCAGAGTTGGATCCCTACGAGCAGTACTTC. Protein sequence: CASRRAELDPYEQYF.

The rearrangement links TRBV5-1 to TRBJ1-5; TRBD1 might be the D (5 bases). V dropped 0 bases and J dropped 7 bases, with 14 bases sitting between them. The CDR3 runs to 15 residues. Germline CDR1 reads SGHRS; CDR2 reads YFSETQ. The CDR3 DNA sequence: TGCGCCAGCAGCTTGGGGACCGGGGGAAGACAGCCCCAGCATTTT. This sequence encodes CASSLGTGGRQPQHF. Filled out from reference TRBV5-1 and TRBJ1-5, the complete variable domain reads KAGVTQTPRYLIKTRGQQVTLSCSPISGHRSVSWYQQTPGQGLQFLFEYFSETQRNKGNFPGRFSGRQFSNSRSEMNVSTLELGDSALYLCASSLGTGGRQPQHFGDGTRLSIL.

The chain recombines TRBV5-1 with TRBJ1-2, with TRBD1 identical over 8 bases. Germline V gene lookup returns CDR1 SGHRS and CDR2 YFSETQ. Trimming at V came to 2 bases and at J to 4 bases, leaving 1 base not matched to a gene. The CDR3 has 13 residues. CDR3: CASSFGQGYGYTF. CDR3 in DNA: TGCGCCAGCAGCTTTGGACAGGGCTATGGCTACACCTTC.

This chain connects TRBV18 to TRBJ2-5, with 8 bases aligning to TRBD2. CDR3 length: 14 amino acids. J lost 2 bases, V lost 5 bases, and 4 bases had no gene match. CDR1 and CDR2 from the germline V gene are KGHSH and LQKENI. In nucleotides, the CDR3 is TGTGCCAGCTCAAGGGGACTAGGGCAAGAGACCCAGTACTTC. This codes for CASSRGLGQETQYF. Using reference TRBV18 and TRBJ2-5 for the parts outside the CDR3, the full variable domain is NAGVMQNPRHLVRRRGQEARLRCSPMKGHSHVYWYRQLPEEGLKFMVYLQKENIIDESGMPKERFSAEFPKEGPSILRIQQVVRGDSAAYFCASSRGLGQETQYFGPGTRLLVL.

The CDR3 spells CASSLAGQGAGTGELFF. CDR3 sequence (DNA): TGTGCCAGCAGCTTAGCGGGACAGGGGGCTGGCACCGGGGAGCTGTTTTTT. This chain uses TRBV7-8 with TRBJ2-2, with 12 bases fitting TRBD1. Germline CDR1 is SGHVS and CDR2 is FQNEAQ. The CDR3 contains 17 residues. The ends lost 0 bases at V and 4 bases at J; junction bases unmatched: 3.

V is TRBV6-4 and J is TRBJ2-1, with 8 bases that match TRBD2. This CDR3 is built from 14 residues. CDR1 and CDR2 (germline): MRHNA, SNTAGT. The ends lost 8 bases at V and 10 bases at J; junction bases unmatched: 13. This CDR3 is CASELADFLKEQFF. The CDR3 nucleotides read TGTGCCAGCGAACTAGCGGACTTCCTCAAGGAGCAGTTCTTC.

The chain couples TRBV11-3 to TRBJ1-2, with 7 bases fitting TRBD1. CDR3 length: 13 amino acids. After removal of 5 bases from V and 4 bases from J, the junction contained 4 bases not matched to a gene. Germline assignment: CDR1 SGHNT and CDR2 YENEEA. Here the CDR3 DNA reads TGTGCCAGCAGCCCCCGGGACAGCTATGGCTACACCTTC. Translated: CASSPRDSYGYTF.

The rearrangement links TRBV18 to TRBJ1-4; a possible D gene is TRBD1 (6 bases). CDR3 length equals 17 residues. CDR1 is KGHSH and CDR2 is LQKENI in the germline V gene. The ends were cut back, 1 base at V and 1 base at J, with 13 bases in the middle. The CDR3 here is CASSPQVQGGTNEKLFF. CDR3 in DNA: TGTGCCAGCTCACCACAGGTACAGGGCGGAACTAATGAAAAACTGTTTTTT.

This clone was seen a few times. The same CDR3 is also encoded by other DNA sequences in this sample. This chain connects TRBV7-3 to TRBJ2-1; 11 bases agree with TRBD2. This CDR3 comprises 16 residues. Germline V CDR1 and CDR2: SGHTA, FQGTGA. The V segment lost 0 bases and the J segment 4 bases; nucleotides outside the gene matches: 2. The CDR3 reads CASSLTGTSGYNEQFF. The CDR3, as DNA: TGTGCCAGCAGCTTAACCGGGACTAGCGGATACAATGAGCAGTTCTTC.

This chain connects TRBV5-8 to TRBJ2-5; TRBD1 might be the D (6 bases). The V gene lost 2 bases and the J gene lost 1 base, with 9 bases spanning the gap. Germline lookup yields CDR1 SGHTS and CDR2 YDEGEE. The CDR3 has 14 residues. CDR3 DNA: TGTGCCAGCAGCTTAGGACAGTTCCAAGAGACCCAGTACTTC. Its protein product is CASSLGQFQETQYF.